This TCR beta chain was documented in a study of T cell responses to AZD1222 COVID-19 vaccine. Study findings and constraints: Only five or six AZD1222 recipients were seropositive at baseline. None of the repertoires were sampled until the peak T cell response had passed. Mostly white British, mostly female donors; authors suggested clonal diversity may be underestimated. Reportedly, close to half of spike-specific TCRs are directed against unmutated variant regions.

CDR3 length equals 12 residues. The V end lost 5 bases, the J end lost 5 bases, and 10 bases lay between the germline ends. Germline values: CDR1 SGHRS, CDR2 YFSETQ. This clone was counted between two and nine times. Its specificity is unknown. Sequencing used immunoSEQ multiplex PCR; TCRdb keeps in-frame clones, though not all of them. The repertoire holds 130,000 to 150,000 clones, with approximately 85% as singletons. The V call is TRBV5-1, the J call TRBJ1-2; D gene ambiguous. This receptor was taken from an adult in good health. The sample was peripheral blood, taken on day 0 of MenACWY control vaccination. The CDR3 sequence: CASRTTGYGYTF. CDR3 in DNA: TGCGCCAGCAGAACGACGGGATATGGCTACACCTTC.